The TCR beta chain described here comes from a study of early T cells in non-severe SARS-CoV-2 infection. Points from the study as a whole: VDJdb matching skewed toward anti-spike CD8 responses, missing private and CD4 specificities.

Each CDR3 protein is one row after TCRdb ran MiXCR on the 5' RACE reads. In the table there are 20,000 to 25,000 distinct CDR3 sequences, around 6% of which are singletons. With 0 bases clipped from V and 4 bases from J, the junction kept 4 bases outside the gene matches. There are 15 residues in the CDR3. CDR1 is SGHTA and CDR2 is FQGNSA in the germline V gene. This clonotype has ten or more counts. Antigen specificity is unknown. The chain joins TRBV7-2 to TRBJ2-7; 9 bases map to TRBD2. The sequencing here drew on whole blood, taken at baseline. This sequence originates from an adult who was a healthcare worker with PCR-confirmed SARS-CoV-2 infection or an uninfected control (not recorded which). Here the CDR3 reads CASSLALAGIYEQYF. Here the CDR3 DNA reads TGTGCCAGCAGCTTAGCTCTAGCGGGGATATACGAGCAGTACTTC.